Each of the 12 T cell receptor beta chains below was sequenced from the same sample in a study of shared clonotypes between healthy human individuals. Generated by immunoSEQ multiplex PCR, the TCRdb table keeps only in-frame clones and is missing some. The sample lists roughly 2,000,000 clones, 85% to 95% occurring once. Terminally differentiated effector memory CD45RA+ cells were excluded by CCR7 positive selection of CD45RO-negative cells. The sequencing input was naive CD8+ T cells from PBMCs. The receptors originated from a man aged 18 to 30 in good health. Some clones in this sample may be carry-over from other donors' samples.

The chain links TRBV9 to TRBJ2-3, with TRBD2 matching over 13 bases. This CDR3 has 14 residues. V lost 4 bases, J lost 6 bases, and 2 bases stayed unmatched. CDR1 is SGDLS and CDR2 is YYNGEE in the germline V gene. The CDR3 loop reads CASSSTSGRDTQYF. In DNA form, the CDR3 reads TGTGCCAGCAGCTCGACTAGCGGGAGGGATACGCAGTATTTT. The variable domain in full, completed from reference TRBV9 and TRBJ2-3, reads DSGVTQTPKHLITATGQRVTLRCSPRSGDLSVYWYQQSLDQGLQFLIQYYNGEERAKGNILERFSAQQFPDLHSELNLSSLELGDSALYFCASSSTSGRDTQYFGPGTRLTVL.

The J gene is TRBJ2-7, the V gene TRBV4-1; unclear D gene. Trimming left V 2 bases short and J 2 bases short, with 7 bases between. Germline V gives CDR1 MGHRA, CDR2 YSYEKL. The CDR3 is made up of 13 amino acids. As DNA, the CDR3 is TGCGCCAGCAGCCAAACAATCCCCTACGAGCAGTACTTC. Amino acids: CASSQTIPYEQYF.

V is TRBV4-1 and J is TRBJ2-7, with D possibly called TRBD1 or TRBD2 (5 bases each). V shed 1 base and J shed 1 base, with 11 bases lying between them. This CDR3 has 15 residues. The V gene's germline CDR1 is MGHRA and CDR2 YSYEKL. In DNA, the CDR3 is TGCGCCAGCAGCCAAGGCCGGGACGGATCCTACGAGCAGTACTTC. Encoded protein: CASSQGRDGSYEQYF.

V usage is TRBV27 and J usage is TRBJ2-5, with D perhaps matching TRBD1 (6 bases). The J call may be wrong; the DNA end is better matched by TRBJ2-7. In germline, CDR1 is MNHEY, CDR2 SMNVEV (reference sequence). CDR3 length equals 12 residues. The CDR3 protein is CASSSTGYEQYF. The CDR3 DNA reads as TGTGCCAGCAGTAGCACAGGGTACGAGCAGTACTTC.

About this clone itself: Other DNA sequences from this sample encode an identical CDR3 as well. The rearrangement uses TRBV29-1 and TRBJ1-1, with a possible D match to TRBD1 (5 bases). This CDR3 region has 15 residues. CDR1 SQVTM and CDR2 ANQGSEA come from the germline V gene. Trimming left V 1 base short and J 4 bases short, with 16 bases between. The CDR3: CSVEVQMGLTTEAFF. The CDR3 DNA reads TGCAGCGTTGAAGTACAAATGGGACTGACCACTGAAGCTTTCTTT.

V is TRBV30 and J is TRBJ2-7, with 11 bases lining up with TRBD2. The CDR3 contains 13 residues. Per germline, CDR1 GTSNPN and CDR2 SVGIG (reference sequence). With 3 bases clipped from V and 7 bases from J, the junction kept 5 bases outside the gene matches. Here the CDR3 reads CAWRLAGVVEQYF. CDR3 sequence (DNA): TGTGCCTGGAGACTAGCGGGAGTGGTTGAGCAGTACTTC.

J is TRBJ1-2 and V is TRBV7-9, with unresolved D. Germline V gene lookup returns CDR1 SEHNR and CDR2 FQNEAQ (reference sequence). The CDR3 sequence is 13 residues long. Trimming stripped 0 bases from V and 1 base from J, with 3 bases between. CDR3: CASSLAFNYGYTF. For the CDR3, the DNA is TGTGCCAGCAGCTTAGCTTTTAACTATGGCTACACCTTC. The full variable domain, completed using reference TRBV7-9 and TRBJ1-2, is DTGVSQNPRHKITKRGQNVTFRCDPISEHNRLYWYRQTLGQGPEFLTYFQNEAQLEKSRLLSDRFSAERPKGSFSTLEIQRTEQGDSAMYLCASSLAFNYGYTFGSGTRLTVV.

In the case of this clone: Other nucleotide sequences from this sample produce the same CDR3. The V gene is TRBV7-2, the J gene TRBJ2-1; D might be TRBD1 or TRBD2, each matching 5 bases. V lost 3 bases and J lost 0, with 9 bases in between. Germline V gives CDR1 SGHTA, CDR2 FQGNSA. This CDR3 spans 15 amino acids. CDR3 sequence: CASSLAGSSYNEQFF. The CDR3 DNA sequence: TGTGCCAGCAGCTTGGCAGGGAGCTCCTACAATGAGCAGTTCTTC.

The CDR3: CASSHLTSNTEAFF. The DNA of the CDR3 is TGTGCCAGCAGCCATCTGACAAGTAACACTGAAGCTTTCTTT. The rearrangement links TRBV6-5 to TRBJ1-1; D call uncertain. From germline, CDR1 is MNHEY and CDR2 SVGAGI. The CDR3 length is 14 residues. V was trimmed by 6 bases and J by 2 bases, leaving 13 bases between them.

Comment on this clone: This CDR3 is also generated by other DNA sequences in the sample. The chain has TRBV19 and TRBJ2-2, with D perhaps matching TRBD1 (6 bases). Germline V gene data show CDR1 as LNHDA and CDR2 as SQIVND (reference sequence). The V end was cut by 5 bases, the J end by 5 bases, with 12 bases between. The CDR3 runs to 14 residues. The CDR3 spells CASSPRGGTGELFF. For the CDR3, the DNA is TGTGCCAGTAGTCCCAGGGGTGGGACCGGGGAGCTGTTTTTT.

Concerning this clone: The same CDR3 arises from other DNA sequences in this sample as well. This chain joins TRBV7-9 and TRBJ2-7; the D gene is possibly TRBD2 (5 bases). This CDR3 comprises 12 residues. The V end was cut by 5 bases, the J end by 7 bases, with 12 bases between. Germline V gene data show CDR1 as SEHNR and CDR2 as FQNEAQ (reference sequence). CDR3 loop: CASSLGPGEQYF. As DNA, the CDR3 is TGTGCCAGCAGCCTTGGGCCGGGAGAGCAGTACTTC.

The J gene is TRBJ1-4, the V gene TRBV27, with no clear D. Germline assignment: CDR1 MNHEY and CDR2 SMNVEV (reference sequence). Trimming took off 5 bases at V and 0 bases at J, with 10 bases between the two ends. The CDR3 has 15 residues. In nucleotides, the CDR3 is TGTGCCAGCAGTCCATTACCGTCAACTAATGAAAAACTGTTTTTT. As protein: CASSPLPSTNEKLFF. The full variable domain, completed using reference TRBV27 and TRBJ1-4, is EAQVTQNPRYLITVTGKKLTVTCSQNMNHEYMSWYRQDPGLGLRQIYYSMNVEVTDKGDVPEGYKVSRKEKRNFPLILESPSPNQTSLYFCASSPLPSTNEKLFFGSGTQLSVL.